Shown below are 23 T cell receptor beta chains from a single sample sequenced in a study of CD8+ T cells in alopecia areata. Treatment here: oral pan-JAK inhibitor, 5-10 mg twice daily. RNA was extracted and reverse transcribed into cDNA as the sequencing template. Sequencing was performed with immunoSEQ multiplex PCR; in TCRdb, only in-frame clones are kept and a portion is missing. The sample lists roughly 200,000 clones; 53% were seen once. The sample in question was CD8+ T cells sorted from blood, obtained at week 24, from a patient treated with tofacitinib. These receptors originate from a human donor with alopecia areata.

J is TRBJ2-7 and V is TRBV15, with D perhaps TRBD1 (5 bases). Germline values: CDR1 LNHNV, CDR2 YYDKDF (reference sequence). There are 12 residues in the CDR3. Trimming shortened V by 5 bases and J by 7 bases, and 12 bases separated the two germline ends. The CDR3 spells CATSLPQEEQYF. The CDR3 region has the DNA TGTGCCACCAGCTTACCACAGGAAGAGCAGTACTTC.

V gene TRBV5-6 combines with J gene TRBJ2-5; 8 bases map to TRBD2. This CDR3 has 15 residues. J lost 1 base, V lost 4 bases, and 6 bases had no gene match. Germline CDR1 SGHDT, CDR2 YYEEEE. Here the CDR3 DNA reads TGTGCCAGCAGCCTAGATCGGGGGGGCCAAGAGACCCAGTACTTC. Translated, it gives CASSLDRGGQETQYF.

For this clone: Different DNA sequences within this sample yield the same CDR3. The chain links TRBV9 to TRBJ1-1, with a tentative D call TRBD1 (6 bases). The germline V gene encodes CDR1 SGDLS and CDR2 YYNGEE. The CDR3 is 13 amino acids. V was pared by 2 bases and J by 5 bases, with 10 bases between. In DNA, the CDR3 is TGTGCCAGCAGCGTGGGCAGGGGAACTGAAGCTTTCTTT. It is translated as CASSVGRGTEAFF.

DNA for the CDR3: TGCGCCAGCAGCCAAGATTGGGCAGAGGATAGCAATCAGCCCCAGCATTTT. Translated: CASSQDWAEDSNQPQHF. V and J are TRBV4-3 and TRBJ1-5; D call uncertain. V gave up 0 bases and J gave up 0 bases, with 12 bases separating them. This CDR3 region has 17 residues. Looked up from germline, CDR1 is LGHNA and CDR2 is YSLEER.

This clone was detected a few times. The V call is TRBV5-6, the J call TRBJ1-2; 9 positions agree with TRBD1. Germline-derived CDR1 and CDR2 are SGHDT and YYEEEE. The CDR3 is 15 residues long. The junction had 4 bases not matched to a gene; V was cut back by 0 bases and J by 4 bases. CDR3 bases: TGTGCCAGCAGCTTGGGGACAGGGGATTTCTATGGCTACACCTTC. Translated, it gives CASSLGTGDFYGYTF. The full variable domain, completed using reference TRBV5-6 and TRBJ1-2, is DAGVTQSPTHLIKTRGQQVTLRCSPKSGHDTVSWYQQALGQGPQFIFQYYEEEERQRGNFPDRFSGHQFPNYSSELNVNALLLGDSALYLCASSLGTGDFYGYTFGSGTRLTVV.

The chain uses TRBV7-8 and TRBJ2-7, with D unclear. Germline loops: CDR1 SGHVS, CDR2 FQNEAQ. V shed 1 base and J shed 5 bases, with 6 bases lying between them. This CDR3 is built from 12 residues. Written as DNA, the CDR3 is TGTGCCAGCAGCTTAGGCAGACACGAGCAGTACTTC. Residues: CASSLGRHEQYF.

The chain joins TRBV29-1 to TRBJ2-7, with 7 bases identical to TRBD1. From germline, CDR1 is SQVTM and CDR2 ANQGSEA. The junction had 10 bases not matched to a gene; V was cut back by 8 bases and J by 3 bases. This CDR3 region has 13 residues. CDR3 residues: CSTRQGTGYEQYF. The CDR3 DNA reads TGCAGCACCCGACAGGGAACAGGCTACGAGCAGTACTTC.

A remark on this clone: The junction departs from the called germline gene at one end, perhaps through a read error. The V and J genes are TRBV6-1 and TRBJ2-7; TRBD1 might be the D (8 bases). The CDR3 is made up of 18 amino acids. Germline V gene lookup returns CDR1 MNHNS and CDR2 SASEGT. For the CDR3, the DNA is TGTGCCAGCAGTCAAGCCTGGGGGGGACAGGAAAACTCCTACGAGCAGTACTTC. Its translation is CASSQAWGGQENSYEQYF.

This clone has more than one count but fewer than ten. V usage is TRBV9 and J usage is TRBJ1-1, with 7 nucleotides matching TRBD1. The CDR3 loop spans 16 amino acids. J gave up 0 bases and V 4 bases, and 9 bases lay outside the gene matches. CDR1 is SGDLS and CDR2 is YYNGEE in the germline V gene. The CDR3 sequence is CASSPGTEKLNTEAFF. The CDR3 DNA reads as TGTGCCAGCAGCCCCGGGACAGAAAAATTGAACACTGAAGCTTTCTTT.

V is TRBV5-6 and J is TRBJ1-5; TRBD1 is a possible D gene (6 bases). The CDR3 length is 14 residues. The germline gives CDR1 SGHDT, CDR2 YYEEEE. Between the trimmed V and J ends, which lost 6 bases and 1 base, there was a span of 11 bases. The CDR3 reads CASTLGQSNQPQHF. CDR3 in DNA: TGTGCCAGCACCCTAGGACAGAGCAATCAGCCCCAGCATTTT.

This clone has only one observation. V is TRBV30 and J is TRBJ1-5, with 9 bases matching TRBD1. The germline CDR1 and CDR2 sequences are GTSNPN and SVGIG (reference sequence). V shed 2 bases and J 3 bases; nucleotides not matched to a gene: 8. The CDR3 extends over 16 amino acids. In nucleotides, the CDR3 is TGTGCCTGGAGTCCCCCCGGGACAGGGTACAATCAGCCCCAGCATTTT. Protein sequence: CAWSPPGTGYNQPQHF.

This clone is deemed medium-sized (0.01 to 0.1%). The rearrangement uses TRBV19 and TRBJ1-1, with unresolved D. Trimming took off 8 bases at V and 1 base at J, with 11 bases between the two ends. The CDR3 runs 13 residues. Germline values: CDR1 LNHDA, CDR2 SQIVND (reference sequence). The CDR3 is CASEELGNTEAFF. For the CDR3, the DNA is TGTGCCAGTGAAGAATTGGGGAACACTGAAGCTTTCTTT. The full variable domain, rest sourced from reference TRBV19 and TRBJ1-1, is DGGITQSPKYLFRKEGQNVTLSCEQNLNHDAMYWYRQDPGQGLRLIYYSQIVNDFQKGDIAEGYSVSREKKESFPLTVTSAQKNPTAFYLCASEELGNTEAFFGQGTRLTVV.

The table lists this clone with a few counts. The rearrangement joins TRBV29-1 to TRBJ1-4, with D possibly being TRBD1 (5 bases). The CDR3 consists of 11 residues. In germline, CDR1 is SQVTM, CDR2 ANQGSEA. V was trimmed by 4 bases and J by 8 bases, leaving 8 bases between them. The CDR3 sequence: CSVGQGEKLFF. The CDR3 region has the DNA TGCAGCGTTGGGCAGGGCGAAAAACTGTTTTTT.

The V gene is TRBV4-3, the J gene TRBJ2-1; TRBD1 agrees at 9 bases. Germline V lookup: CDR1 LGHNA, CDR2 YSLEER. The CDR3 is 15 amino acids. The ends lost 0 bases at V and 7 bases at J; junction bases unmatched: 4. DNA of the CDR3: TGCGCCAGCAGCCAAGATCGGGGGACAGGGAATGAGCAGTTCTTC. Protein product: CASSQDRGTGNEQFF.

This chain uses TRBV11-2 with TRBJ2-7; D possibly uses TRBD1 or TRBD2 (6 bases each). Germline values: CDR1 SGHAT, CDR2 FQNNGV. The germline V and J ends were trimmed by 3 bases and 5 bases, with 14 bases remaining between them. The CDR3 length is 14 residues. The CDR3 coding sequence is TGTGCCAGCAGCTTCAGGGGACTTGCCCACGAGCAGTACTTC. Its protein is CASSFRGLAHEQYF.

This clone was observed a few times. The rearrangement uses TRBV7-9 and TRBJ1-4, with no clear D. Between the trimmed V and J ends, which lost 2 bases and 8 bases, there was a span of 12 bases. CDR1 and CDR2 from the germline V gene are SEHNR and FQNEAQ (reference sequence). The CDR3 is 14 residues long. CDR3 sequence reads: CASSLNGMEEKLFF. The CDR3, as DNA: TGTGCCAGCAGCTTAAACGGGATGGAGGAAAAACTGTTTTTT.

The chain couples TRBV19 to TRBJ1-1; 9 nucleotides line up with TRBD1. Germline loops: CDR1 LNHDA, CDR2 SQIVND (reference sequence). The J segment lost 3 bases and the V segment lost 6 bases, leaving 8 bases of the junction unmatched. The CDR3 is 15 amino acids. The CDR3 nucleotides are TGTGCCAGTAGGACGTTACAGGGGGCGGACACTGAAGCTTTCTTT. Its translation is CASRTLQGADTEAFF. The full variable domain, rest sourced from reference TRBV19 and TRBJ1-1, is DGGITQSPKYLFRKEGQNVTLSCEQNLNHDAMYWYRQDPGQGLRLIYYSQIVNDFQKGDIAEGYSVSREKKESFPLTVTSAQKNPTAFYLCASRTLQGADTEAFFGQGTRLTVV.

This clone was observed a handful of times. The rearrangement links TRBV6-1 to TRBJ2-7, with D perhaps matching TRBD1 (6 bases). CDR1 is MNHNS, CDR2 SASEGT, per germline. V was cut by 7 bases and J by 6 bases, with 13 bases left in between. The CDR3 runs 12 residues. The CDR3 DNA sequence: TGTGCCAGCACTCCTACAGGGCTCGAGCAGTACTTC. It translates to CASTPTGLEQYF.

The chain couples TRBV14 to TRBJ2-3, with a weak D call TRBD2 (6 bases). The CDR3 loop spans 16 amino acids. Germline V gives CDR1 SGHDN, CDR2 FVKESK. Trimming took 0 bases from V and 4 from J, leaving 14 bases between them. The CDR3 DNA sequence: TGTGCCAGCAGCCAAGATTGGGACTCGGCGCCAGATACGCAGTATTTT. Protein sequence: CASSQDWDSAPDTQYF.

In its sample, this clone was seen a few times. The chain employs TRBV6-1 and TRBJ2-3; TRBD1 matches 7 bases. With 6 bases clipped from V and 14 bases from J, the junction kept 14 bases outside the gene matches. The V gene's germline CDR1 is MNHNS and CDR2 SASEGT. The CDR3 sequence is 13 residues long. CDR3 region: CASSKVGQADRYF. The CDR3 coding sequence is TGTGCCAGCAGCAAGGTAGGACAGGCGGACCGGTATTTT.

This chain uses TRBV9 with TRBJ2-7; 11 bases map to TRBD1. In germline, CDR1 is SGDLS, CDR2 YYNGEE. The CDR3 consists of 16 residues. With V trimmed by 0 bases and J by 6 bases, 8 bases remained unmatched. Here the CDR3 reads CASSVGSGTGGGEQYF. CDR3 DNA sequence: TGTGCCAGCAGCGTAGGAAGCGGGACAGGGGGAGGCGAGCAGTACTTC.

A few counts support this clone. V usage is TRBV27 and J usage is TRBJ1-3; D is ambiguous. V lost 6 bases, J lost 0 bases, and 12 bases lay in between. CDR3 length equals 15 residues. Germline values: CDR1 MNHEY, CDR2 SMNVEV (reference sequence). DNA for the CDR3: TGTGCCAGCAGCCCCGACGGGAACTCTGGAAACACCATATATTTT. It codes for CASSPDGNSGNTIYF.

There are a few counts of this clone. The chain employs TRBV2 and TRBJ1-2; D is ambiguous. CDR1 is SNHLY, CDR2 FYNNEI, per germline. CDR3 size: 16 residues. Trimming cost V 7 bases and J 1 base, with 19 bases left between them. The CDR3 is CASNPTILSNNYGYTF. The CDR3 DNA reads TGTGCCAGCAACCCAACGATCTTGAGCAATAACTATGGCTACACCTTC.